These T cell receptor beta chains were read from a single sample in a study of shared clonotypes between healthy human individuals. Here immunoSEQ multiplex PCR was the method, and the copy in TCRdb shows in-frame clones only, minus some. This sample has about 2.3 million clones; roughly 90% occur once, and the top ten carry 0.37%. The sequencing sample was made of naive CD4+ T cells from PBMCs. Receptors originate from a man in his late teens or twenties in good health. Some clones in this sample may be carry-over from other donors' samples. Each CDR3 is given with its conserved first and last residue. Fields, in order: V gene, D gene, clone size, J gene, CDR3 protein, CDR3 DNA. The D gene is left open where the match is weak. Not all rows give a size; the values are once, few, many and, for expanded clones, a class.

v_call: TRBV5-1
d_call: -
clone_size: -
j_call: TRBJ2-5
cdr3_aa: CASSYAPKETQYF
cdr3_nt: TGCGCCAGCAGCTATGCCCCTAAAGAGACCCAGTACTTC

v_call: TRBV28
d_call: -
clone_size: -
j_call: TRBJ1-6
cdr3_aa: CASTYLRGGGSSPLHF
cdr3_nt: TGTGCCAGCACCTACCTCCGGGGCGGAGGGAGCTCACCCCTCCACTTT

v_call: TRBV27
d_call: TRBD1
clone_size: -
j_call: TRBJ1-5
cdr3_aa: CASSLTVAGGDFNQPQHF
cdr3_nt: TGTGCCAGCAGTTTAACCGTGGCAGGGGGCGACTTCAATCAGCCCCAGCATTTT

v_call: TRBV30
d_call: -
clone_size: -
j_call: TRBJ1-6
cdr3_aa: CAWSRPLMSYNSPLHF
cdr3_nt: TGTGCCTGGAGTCGTCCCCTCATGAGCTATAATTCACCCCTCCACTTT

v_call: TRBV30
d_call: TRBD1
clone_size: -
j_call: TRBJ2-7
cdr3_aa: CAWMGNRGLSYEQYF
cdr3_nt: TGTGCCTGGATGGGAAATAGGGGGCTCTCCTACGAGCAGTACTTC

v_call: TRBV7-6
d_call: TRBD2
clone_size: -
j_call: TRBJ2-1
cdr3_aa: CASSAGLAPYNEQFF
cdr3_nt: TGTGCCAGCAGCGCGGGACTAGCCCCTTACAATGAGCAGTTCTTC

v_call: TRBV9
d_call: -
clone_size: -
j_call: TRBJ1-1
cdr3_aa: CASSVDMGGTEAFF
cdr3_nt: TGTGCCAGCAGCGTAGATATGGGGGGCACTGAAGCTTTCTTT

v_call: TRBV5-1
d_call: -
clone_size: -
j_call: TRBJ2-1
cdr3_aa: CASSLGSGSNEQFF
cdr3_nt: TGCGCCAGCAGCTTGGGGTCGGGGAGCAATGAGCAGTTCTTC

v_call: TRBV27
d_call: -
clone_size: once
j_call: TRBJ1-1
cdr3_aa: CASSLVRGGQAEAFF
cdr3_nt: TGTGCCAGCAGTTTAGTGCGTGGGGGGCAGGCTGAAGCTTTCTTT

v_call: TRBV5-6
d_call: -
clone_size: -
j_call: TRBJ1-5
cdr3_aa: CASSFLGQRDEPQHF
cdr3_nt: TGTGCCAGCAGCTTTCTAGGACAGAGAGATGAGCCCCAGCATTTT

v_call: TRBV19
d_call: -
clone_size: -
j_call: TRBJ1-2
cdr3_aa: CASSPRLGGYNYGYTF
cdr3_nt: TGTGCCAGTAGTCCAAGACTCGGGGGGTATAACTATGGCTACACCTTC

v_call: TRBV29-1
d_call: TRBD1
clone_size: few
j_call: TRBJ1-4
cdr3_aa: CSVEDRDSNEKLFF
cdr3_nt: TGCAGCGTTGAAGATCGGGACAGTAATGAAAAACTGTTTTTT

v_call: TRBV28
d_call: -
clone_size: -
j_call: TRBJ1-2
cdr3_aa: CASRGGVGGNYGYTF
cdr3_nt: TGTGCCAGCAGGGGGGGAGTCGGCGGAAACTATGGCTACACCTTC

v_call: TRBV29-1
d_call: TRBD1
clone_size: once
j_call: TRBJ1-2
cdr3_aa: CSVHQGGQITNYGYTF
cdr3_nt: TGCAGCGTTCATCAAGGGGGCCAGATTACTAACTATGGCTACACCTTC

v_call: TRBV28
d_call: -
clone_size: few
j_call: TRBJ1-2
cdr3_aa: CASSLAYGYTF
cdr3_nt: TGTGCCAGCAGTTTGGCCTATGGCTACACCTTC

v_call: TRBV7-9
d_call: TRBD1
clone_size: -
j_call: TRBJ2-7
cdr3_aa: CASSTTGSHEQYF
cdr3_nt: TGTGCCAGCAGTACGACAGGGAGCCACGAGCAGTACTTC

v_call: TRBV7-2
d_call: -
clone_size: -
j_call: TRBJ2-5
cdr3_aa: CASSLAMSETQYF
cdr3_nt: TGTGCCAGCAGCTTAGCGATGAGTGAGACCCAGTACTTC

v_call: TRBV7-2
d_call: -
clone_size: -
j_call: TRBJ2-3
cdr3_aa: CASSFLGPTDTQYF
cdr3_nt: TGTGCCAGCAGCTTCCTCGGACCCACAGATACGCAGTATTTT

v_call: TRBV4-2
d_call: -
clone_size: -
j_call: TRBJ1-2
cdr3_aa: CASSQGNYGYTF
cdr3_nt: TGTGCCAGCAGCCAGGGTAACTATGGCTACACCTTC

v_call: TRBV19
d_call: -
clone_size: once
j_call: TRBJ2-7
cdr3_aa: CASSIGAGVSYEQYF
cdr3_nt: TGTGCCAGTAGTATCGGGGCAGGCGTATCCTACGAGCAGTACTTC

v_call: TRBV29-1
d_call: TRBD1
clone_size: -
j_call: TRBJ2-5
cdr3_aa: CSVTGAQETQYF
cdr3_nt: TGCAGCGTTACAGGGGCGCAGGAGACCCAGTACTTC

v_call: TRBV28
d_call: TRBD1
clone_size: -
j_call: TRBJ1-2
cdr3_aa: CASNLDRGGGYTF
cdr3_nt: TGTGCCAGCAATCTGGACAGGGGGGGTGGCTACACCTTC

v_call: TRBV18
d_call: -
clone_size: -
j_call: TRBJ1-5
cdr3_aa: CASSPRGYSNQPQHF
cdr3_nt: TGTGCCAGCTCACCACGGGGGTATAGCAATCAGCCCCAGCATTTT

v_call: TRBV5-1
d_call: -
clone_size: -
j_call: TRBJ2-5
cdr3_aa: CASSFSYQETQYF
cdr3_nt: TGCGCCAGCAGCTTCTCGTACCAAGAGACCCAGTACTTC

v_call: TRBV28
d_call: -
clone_size: few
j_call: TRBJ1-1
cdr3_aa: CASSPPGKITEAFF
cdr3_nt: TGTGCCAGCAGTCCTCCCGGGAAGATCACTGAAGCTTTCTTT

v_call: TRBV28
d_call: -
clone_size: -
j_call: TRBJ2-4
cdr3_aa: CASSPWRGPVDIQYF
cdr3_nt: TGTGCCAGCAGTCCCTGGAGGGGCCCAGTAGACATTCAGTACTTC

v_call: TRBV7-9
d_call: -
clone_size: -
j_call: TRBJ2-7
cdr3_aa: CASSSGGQIYEQYF
cdr3_nt: TGTGCCAGCAGCTCCGGGGGACAAATATACGAGCAGTACTTC

v_call: TRBV28
d_call: -
clone_size: once
j_call: TRBJ1-5
cdr3_aa: CASSRLAQPQHF
cdr3_nt: TGTGCCAGCAGTCGCCTCGCTCAGCCCCAGCATTTT

v_call: TRBV5-1
d_call: TRBD2
clone_size: -
j_call: TRBJ2-7
cdr3_aa: CASSFGTSGGGEQYF
cdr3_nt: TGCGCCAGCAGCTTCGGGACTAGCGGAGGGGGCGAGCAGTACTTC

v_call: TRBV5-1
d_call: -
clone_size: few
j_call: TRBJ1-1
cdr3_aa: CASSLAGIGTEAFF
cdr3_nt: TGCGCCAGCAGCTTGGCAGGGATTGGCACTGAAGCTTTCTTT

v_call: TRBV27
d_call: -
clone_size: -
j_call: TRBJ1-6
cdr3_aa: CASSLVQGSPNSPLHF
cdr3_nt: TGTGCCAGCAGTCTGGTACAGGGAAGTCCTAATTCACCCCTCCACTTT

v_call: TRBV19
d_call: -
clone_size: -
j_call: TRBJ2-7
cdr3_aa: CASPSGALIEQYF
cdr3_nt: TGTGCCAGCCCCTCGGGGGCTCTAATCGAGCAGTACTTC

v_call: TRBV6-6
d_call: -
clone_size: -
j_call: TRBJ1-5
cdr3_aa: CASSPSINQPQHF
cdr3_nt: TGTGCCAGCAGCCCCAGCATAAATCAGCCCCAGCATTTT

v_call: TRBV5-4
d_call: TRBD1
clone_size: -
j_call: TRBJ2-3
cdr3_aa: CASSLGRGQDTQYF
cdr3_nt: TGTGCCAGCAGCTTGGGCAGGGGGCAAGATACGCAGTATTTT

v_call: TRBV18
d_call: TRBD2
clone_size: -
j_call: TRBJ2-3
cdr3_aa: CASSPPLSSGRRDTQYF
cdr3_nt: TGTGCCAGCTCACCACCGCTGTCTAGCGGGAGACGGGATACGCAGTATTTT

v_call: TRBV5-4
d_call: -
clone_size: once
j_call: TRBJ2-1
cdr3_aa: CASSWGREMGLYNEQFF
cdr3_nt: TGTGCCAGCAGCTGGGGGCGGGAGATGGGGCTTTACAATGAGCAGTTCTTC

v_call: TRBV5-1
d_call: -
clone_size: once
j_call: TRBJ2-7
cdr3_aa: CASSLEGSAYEQYF
cdr3_nt: TGCGCCAGCAGCTTGGAAGGCTCCGCCTACGAGCAGTACTTC

v_call: TRBV7-2
d_call: -
clone_size: -
j_call: TRBJ1-1
cdr3_aa: CASSLTGGGTEAFF
cdr3_nt: TGTGCCAGCAGCCTAACAGGTGGTGGCACTGAAGCTTTCTTT

v_call: TRBV11-2
d_call: -
clone_size: -
j_call: TRBJ2-2
cdr3_aa: CASSYTNTGELFF
cdr3_nt: TGTGCCAGCAGCTACACGAACACCGGGGAGCTGTTTTTT

v_call: TRBV29-1
d_call: -
clone_size: -
j_call: TRBJ2-5
cdr3_aa: CSVRLVIQETQYF
cdr3_nt: TGCAGCGTCAGACTAGTGATCCAAGAGACCCAGTACTTC

v_call: TRBV19
d_call: -
clone_size: -
j_call: TRBJ1-2
cdr3_aa: CASSMIQGKGYTF
cdr3_nt: TGTGCCAGTAGTATGATCCAGGGGAAGGGCTACACCTTC

v_call: TRBV18
d_call: TRBD1
clone_size: -
j_call: TRBJ2-1
cdr3_aa: CASSPGQGSYNEQFF
cdr3_nt: TGTGCCAGCTCACCTGGACAGGGCTCCTACAATGAGCAGTTCTTC

v_call: TRBV7-9
d_call: TRBD1
clone_size: -
j_call: TRBJ1-2
cdr3_aa: CASSPGGGGYTF
cdr3_nt: TGTGCCAGCAGCCCAGGGGGCGGAGGCTACACCTTC

v_call: TRBV7-6
d_call: TRBD2
clone_size: -
j_call: TRBJ2-3
cdr3_aa: CASSPPDRGTSGRARGDTQYF
cdr3_nt: TGTGCCAGCAGCCCGCCCGACAGGGGGACTAGCGGGAGGGCCAGAGGAGATACGCAGTATTTT

v_call: TRBV7-3
d_call: TRBD2
clone_size: -
j_call: TRBJ2-1
cdr3_aa: CASSLGTSGNEQFF
cdr3_nt: TGTGCCAGCAGCTTGGGGACTAGCGGCAATGAGCAGTTCTTC

v_call: TRBV28
d_call: TRBD2
clone_size: -
j_call: TRBJ2-5
cdr3_aa: CASNLAGVGKTQYF
cdr3_nt: TGTGCCAGCAACCTAGCGGGAGTGGGGAAGACCCAGTACTTC

v_call: TRBV5-1
d_call: -
clone_size: once
j_call: TRBJ2-5
cdr3_aa: CASSLARLGGQETQYF
cdr3_nt: TGCGCCAGCAGCTTGGCGAGACTAGGGGGACAAGAGACCCAGTACTTC

v_call: TRBV28
d_call: -
clone_size: -
j_call: TRBJ2-7
cdr3_aa: CASSEGAFSGATYEQYF
cdr3_nt: TGTGCCAGCAGTGAAGGGGCCTTTAGCGGAGCTACCTACGAGCAGTACTTC

v_call: TRBV7-8
d_call: -
clone_size: few
j_call: TRBJ2-2
cdr3_aa: CASRDGGGPTGELFF
cdr3_nt: TGTGCCAGCAGGGACGGGGGCGGACCTACCGGGGAGCTGTTTTTT

v_call: TRBV19
d_call: -
clone_size: -
j_call: TRBJ1-5
cdr3_aa: CASSIPPSRNQPQHF
cdr3_nt: TGTGCCAGTAGTATCCCTCCCTCTAGGAATCAGCCCCAGCATTTT

v_call: TRBV25-1
d_call: -
clone_size: -
j_call: TRBJ2-1
cdr3_aa: CASGGVTGPSYNEQFF
cdr3_nt: TGTGCCAGCGGGGGGGTGACAGGGCCCTCCTACAATGAGCAGTTCTTC

v_call: TRBV28
d_call: -
clone_size: -
j_call: TRBJ1-3
cdr3_aa: CASSLPTPGNTIYF
cdr3_nt: TGTGCCAGCAGTTTACCGACACCTGGAAACACCATATATTTT

v_call: TRBV4-2
d_call: -
clone_size: -
j_call: TRBJ1-1
cdr3_aa: CASSQEDRLTEAFF
cdr3_nt: TGTGCCAGCAGCCAAGAGGACAGACTCACTGAAGCTTTCTTT

v_call: TRBV7-2
d_call: TRBD2
clone_size: -
j_call: TRBJ2-1
cdr3_aa: CASSPGGSYNEQFF
cdr3_nt: TGTGCCAGCAGTCCTGGCGGGAGCTACAATGAGCAGTTCTTC

v_call: TRBV12-2
d_call: -
clone_size: -
j_call: TRBJ2-6
cdr3_aa: CASRLAPCRGPGANVLTF
cdr3_nt: TGTGCAAGTCGCTTAGCTCCGTGCAGGGGACCTGGGGCCAACGTCCTGACTTTC

v_call: TRBV19
d_call: -
clone_size: -
j_call: TRBJ2-7
cdr3_aa: CASSMRGYEQYF
cdr3_nt: TGTGCCAGTAGTATGAGGGGTTACGAGCAGTACTTC

v_call: TRBV7-9
d_call: TRBD1
clone_size: -
j_call: TRBJ2-6
cdr3_aa: CASSARQGSGANVLTF
cdr3_nt: TGTGCCAGCAGCGCCCGACAGGGCTCTGGGGCCAACGTCCTGACTTTC

v_call: TRBV18
d_call: TRBD1
clone_size: -
j_call: TRBJ1-2
cdr3_aa: CASSPMAGQGVGGYTF
cdr3_nt: TGTGCCAGCTCACCAATGGCCGGACAGGGGGTAGGAGGCTACACCTTC

v_call: TRBV7-2
d_call: TRBD2
clone_size: -
j_call: TRBJ2-7
cdr3_aa: CASSLNAGGAYEQYF
cdr3_nt: TGTGCCAGCAGCTTAAACGCGGGAGGGGCCTACGAGCAGTACTTC

v_call: TRBV7-3
d_call: -
clone_size: -
j_call: TRBJ2-2
cdr3_aa: CASSLIQDGELFF
cdr3_nt: TGTGCCAGCAGCTTAATACAGGATGGGGAGCTGTTTTTT